This T cell receptor (beta chain) was observed in a study of T-cell reconstitution after alpha-beta-depleted transplantation in children. Preparing the TCRbeta library involved the use of unique molecular identifiers. TCRdb re-analysed the PCR reads in MiXCR, keeping a single row per CDR3 protein. Of a few hundred thousand distinct CDR3 sequences listed, around 27% are singletons. Overall study findings and caveats: The study traced high day-60 TCRbeta diversity in some patients to surviving recipient T cells and thymic progenitors. Once a year had passed after transplant, T-cell counts and diversity came mostly from newly produced T cells. It was reported that alpha-beta T cells came from several hundred expanded graft clones (about two months after transplant).

CDR3 length: 14 residues. CDR1 is SGHRS, CDR2 YFSETQ, per germline. Trimming took 0 bases from V and 8 from J, leaving 12 bases between them. As concerns this clonotype: Its target is unknown.

The chain joins TRBV5-1 to TRBJ2-1, with unresolved D. The source is a boy in the first two years of life with Wiskott-Aldrich syndrome, due to receive a stem cell transplant. The specimen comprised PBMCs, sampled before TCRalphabeta/CD19-depleted stem cell transplant. CDR3 nucleotides: TGCGCCAGCAGCTTGGACAACGATTACTATGAGCAGTTCTTC. It specifies CASSLDNDYYEQFF.